Following are 10 T cell receptor beta chains from one sample sequenced in a study of blood T cell repertoires in COVID-19. The table came from immunoSEQ multiplex PCR; TCRdb's copy has only in-frame clones and leaves some out. The sample comprises roughly 300,000 clones, around 87% of which are singletons, and about 8% rests with the top ten. The sample was peripheral blood. Receptors originate from a woman aged 50 to 65 who had recovered from COVID-19.

The V gene is TRBV6-5, the J gene TRBJ1-2; the D gene is possibly TRBD1 (5 bases). The CDR3 loop spans 15 amino acids. Germline CDR1 reads MNHEY; CDR2 reads SVGAGI. Trimming removed 0 bases at V and 7 bases at J, with 15 bases between. The CDR3 here is CASSYSRQGSSGYTF. In DNA, the CDR3 is TGTGCCAGCAGTTACTCCCGGCAGGGAAGCTCTGGCTACACCTTC.

The chain combines TRBV27 with TRBJ2-1; 11 bases fit TRBD2. Germline V gives CDR1 MNHEY, CDR2 SMNVEV (reference sequence). This CDR3 comprises 16 residues. V shed 2 bases and J 6 bases; nucleotides not matched to a gene: 6. CDR3 region: CASSLLRLAGGNEQFF. The CDR3 nucleotides are TGTGCCAGCAGTTTACTGCGGCTAGCGGGAGGCAATGAGCAGTTCTTC.

DNA for the CDR3: TGTGCCAGCAGTTTATTCCCGCCAGGCGATGGGAATTCACCCCTCCACTTT. Protein sequence: CASSLFPPGDGNSPLHF. The chain employs TRBV28 and TRBJ1-6; D remains ambiguous. The CDR3 is 17 amino acids. Trimming cost V 1 base and J 7 bases, with 17 bases left between them. Germline V lookup: CDR1 MDHEN, CDR2 SYDVKM.

The J gene is TRBJ2-5, the V gene TRBV4-1, with 15 bases fitting TRBD2. V lost 5 bases, J lost 7 bases, and 5 bases stayed unmatched. Germline V gene sequence: CDR1 MGHRA, CDR2 YSYEKL. The CDR3 runs 15 residues. The CDR3 region is CASSKGLAGGGTQYF. The CDR3 coding sequence is TGCGCCAGCAGCAAGGGACTAGCGGGGGGTGGGACCCAGTACTTC.

This clone was counted a few times. V gene TRBV6-4 combines with J gene TRBJ1-1; TRBD1 aligns across 8 bases. The CDR3 totals 14 residues. J gave up 8 bases and V 7 bases, and 12 bases lay outside the gene matches. In germline, CDR1 is MRHNA, CDR2 SNTAGT. Here the CDR3 DNA reads TGTGCCAGCAAAAATGAGCAGGGGGCCAGCGAAGCTTTCTTT. This gives the protein CASKNEQGASEAFF.

The chain couples TRBV6-6 to TRBJ2-7, with 9 bases aligning to TRBD2. Germline V CDR1 and CDR2: MNHNY, SVGAGI (reference sequence). The CDR3 totals 15 residues. Trimming cost V 6 bases and J 2 bases; bases outside gene matches: 8. CDR3 DNA: TGTGCCAGCAGACGACTAGCGGATAAGACCTACGAGCAGTACTTC. Its translation: CASRRLADKTYEQYF.

The J gene is TRBJ1-2, the V gene TRBV5-6; a weak D match, TRBD1 (6 bases). The length of the CDR3 is 14 residues. Germline loops: CDR1 SGHDT, CDR2 YYEEEE. Between the trimmed V and J ends, which lost 0 bases and 6 bases, there was a span of 12 bases. CDR3 residues: CASSLAQGRNGYTF. The CDR3 DNA reads TGTGCCAGCAGCTTGGCACAGGGTCGAAATGGCTACACCTTC.

The chain uses TRBV7-2 and TRBJ2-5; 9 bases map to TRBD2. Per the germline V gene, CDR1 is SGHTA and CDR2 is FQGNSA. V lost 5 bases to trimming and J lost 5 bases; unmatched junction nucleotides: 9. This CDR3 has 15 residues. In DNA form, the CDR3 reads TGTGCCAGCAGCCCCATTAGCGGGAGCGGGGAGACCCAGTACTTC. This gives the protein CASSPISGSGETQYF.

The chain recombines TRBV28 with TRBJ2-1; weak D call: TRBD2 (6 bases). Trimming left V 4 bases short and J 9 bases short, with 16 bases between. The germline gives CDR1 MDHEN, CDR2 SYDVKM. The CDR3 is 14 amino acids. CDR3 in amino acids: CASSSLTRPGEQFF. The DNA for the CDR3 is TGTGCCAGCAGTTCCCTGACTAGGCCGGGTGAGCAGTTCTTC.

The rearrangement joins TRBV6-1 to TRBJ1-6; TRBD1 matches 8 bases. The CDR3 length is 14 residues. Germline-derived CDR1 and CDR2 are MNHNS and SASEGT. The trim removed 6 bases at V and 14 bases at J, leaving 12 bases unmatched. The CDR3 region has the DNA TGTGCCAGCAGGGGGACAGGCGACTTTGCAGCCCTCCACTTT. Translation gives CASRGTGDFAALHF.